The rows below give T cell receptor beta chains drawn from one sample of a study of spatial heterogeneity in lung cancer. Each CDR3 protein gets one entry after TCRdb re-called the 5' RACE reads with MiXCR. The sample includes roughly 3,000 distinct CDR3 sequences, 15% to 20% of them seen just once. Sequencing used PBMCs, obtained at follow-up. The receptors originated from a male donor with early-stage non-small cell lung cancer. The CDR3 runs from the conserved cysteine through the conserved F or W. D genes are given only for firm matches. Only some rows state a clone size, as once, few, many or a class for expanded clones.

CDR3 length	D gene	V gene	J gene	clone size	CDR3 DNA	CDR3 protein
13	-	TRBV4-1	TRBJ2-1	few	TGCGCCAGCAGCCAAGATGGGGTCAATGAGCAGTTCTTC	CASSQDGVNEQFF
15	TRBD2	TRBV10-3	TRBJ2-5	many	TGTGCCATCAGTGAGCTGGGCGGGAGCAAAGAGACCCAGTACTTC	CAISELGGSKETQYF
16	-	TRBV19	TRBJ2-2	medium-sized	TGTGCCAGTAGTATAGATAGGTCGGAGAACGCCGGGGAGCTGTTTTTT	CASSIDRSENAGELFF
17	TRBD2	TRBV5-1	TRBJ2-5	medium-sized	TGCGCCAGCACCTATCGGGACCGACTAGCGGGGGATGAGACCCAGTACTTC	CASTYRDRLAGDETQYF
18	-	TRBV7-9	TRBJ2-2	hyperexpanded	TGTGCCAGCAGCTCCTCCTATGGGACGGACTCGAACACCGGGGAGCTGTTTTTT	CASSSSYGTDSNTGELFF
21	-	TRBV5-1	TRBJ2-2	-	TGCGCCAGCAGCTTGGGTGACCGTGGGGAACTCGAGACACTTAACACCGGGGAGCTGTTTTTT	CASSLGDRGELETLNTGELFF
14	-	TRBV13	TRBJ1-2	few	TGTGCCAGCAGCTTATCTCGGGATAACTATGGCTACACCTTC	CASSLSRDNYGYTF
13	-	TRBV28	TRBJ2-7	-	TGTGCCAGCAGGCTCGGGACAACCTACGAGCAGTACTTC	CASRLGTTYEQYF
15	TRBD2	TRBV27	TRBJ2-7	medium-sized	TGTGCCAGCAGAGCAGGGACTAGCGGGGACCACGAGCAGTACTTC	CASRAGTSGDHEQYF
13	-	TRBV7-2	TRBJ2-7	-	TGTGCCAGCAGCCCGCAGGGAGTGGGCGAGCAGTACTTC	CASSPQGVGEQYF
15	-	TRBV24-1	TRBJ2-2	medium-sized	TGTGCCACCAGTGACCCTGGGGGATACACCGGGGAGCTGTTTTTT	CATSDPGGYTGELFF
13	-	TRBV24-1	TRBJ1-1	many	TGTGCCACCAGTGCGACGGGAAACACTGAAGCTTTCTTT	CATSATGNTEAFF
15	-	TRBV4-2	TRBJ1-1	medium-sized	TGTGCCAGCAGCCAAGTCGTGGCAGGGCCCACTGAAGCTTTCTTT	CASSQVVAGPTEAFF
16	TRBD1	TRBV7-8	TRBJ2-5	medium-sized	TGTGCCAGCAGCTGGGCCGCCTCAGGGGGAACCGAGACCCAGTACTTC	CASSWAASGGTETQYF
15	TRBD1	TRBV23-1	TRBJ2-7	few	TGCGCCAGCAGCCTCTGGGGGACAGGGACCTACGAGCAGTACTTC	CASSLWGTGTYEQYF
15	-	TRBV12-3/TRBV12-4	TRBJ1-4	-	TGTGCCAGCGCTCACAGGGTTCTTGATAATGAAAAACTGTTTTTT	CASAHRVLDNEKLFF
12	-	TRBV27	TRBJ2-7	medium-sized	TGTGCCAGCAGTCTACTCGGTGACGAGCAGTACTTC	CASSLLGDEQYF
18	-	TRBV1	TRBJ2-1	few	TGCACCAGCAGCCAAGATCTGAGGGGGAAAGTAGGTGAGGGTGAGCAGTTCTTC	CTSSQDLRGKVGEGEQFF
14	-	TRBV2	TRBJ1-2	-	TGTGCCAGCAGTGAGAGGGAGCTTGACTATGGCTACACCTTC	CASSERELDYGYTF
15	TRBD2	TRBV6-4	TRBJ2-3	few	TGTGCCAGCAGTGACGCCCCAGCGGGGCCAGATACGCAGTATTTT	CASSDAPAGPDTQYF
12	-	TRBV18	TRBJ2-7	medium-sized	TGTGCCAGCTCACCAGGGGGAGTCGAGCAGTACTTC	CASSPGGVEQYF
15	-	TRBV6-6	TRBJ2-6	medium-sized	TGTGCCAGCAGTTACCCTTCGACTGGGGCCAACGTCCTGACTTTC	CASSYPSTGANVLTF
15	-	TRBV7-6	TRBJ2-3	medium-sized	TGTGCCAGCAGCTTTGGAGCGTCGGGCACAGATACGCAGTATTTT	CASSFGASGTDTQYF
16	TRBD2	TRBV7-2	TRBJ2-1	medium-sized	TGTGCCAGCAGCCTAGCGGCTAGTCTGTCCTACAATGAGCAGTTCTTC	CASSLAASLSYNEQFF
10	-	TRBV20-1	TRBJ2-7	many	TGCAGTGCTAGTGGAGGGACACGGTACTTC	CSASGGTRYF
14	-	TRBV19	TRBJ2-1	medium-sized	TGTGCCAGTAACCAGCGGAGCTCCTACAATGAGCAGTTCTTC	CASNQRSSYNEQFF
14	-	TRBV2	TRBJ1-2	hyperexpanded	TGTGCCAGCAGGGGACTAACGGGAAACTATGGCTACACCTTC	CASRGLTGNYGYTF
11	-	TRBV7-9	TRBJ2-5	-	TGTGCCAGCACCTTAGCGAAGGACCAGTACTTC	CASTLAKDQYF
15	TRBD1	TRBV5-1	TRBJ1-1	medium-sized	TGCGCCAGCCACTCCACAGGGGATGTTAAAACTGAAGCTTTCTTT	CASHSTGDVKTEAFF
15	TRBD2	TRBV28	TRBJ2-7	medium-sized	TGTGCCAGCAGTACCCCTAGCGGGGGATACTACGAGCAGTACTTC	CASSTPSGGYYEQYF
17	TRBD1	TRBV20-1	TRBJ2-2	many	TGCAGTGCTAGAGATCTAGACAGGGGGCCGGACACCGGGGAGCTGTTTTTT	CSARDLDRGPDTGELFF
14	-	TRBV7-2	TRBJ2-1	medium-sized	TGTGCCAGCAGCTTGAATCTTAACTGGGGTGAGCAGTTCTTC	CASSLNLNWGEQFF